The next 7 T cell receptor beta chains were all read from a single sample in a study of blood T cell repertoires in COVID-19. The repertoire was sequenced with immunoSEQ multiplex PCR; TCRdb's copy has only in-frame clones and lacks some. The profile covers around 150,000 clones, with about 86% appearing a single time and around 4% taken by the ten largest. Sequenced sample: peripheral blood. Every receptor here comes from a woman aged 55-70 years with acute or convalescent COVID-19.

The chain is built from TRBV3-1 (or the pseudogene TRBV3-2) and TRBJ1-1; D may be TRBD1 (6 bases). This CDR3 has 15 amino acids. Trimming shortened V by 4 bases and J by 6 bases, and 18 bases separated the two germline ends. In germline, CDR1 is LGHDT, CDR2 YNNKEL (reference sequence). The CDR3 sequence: CASSPTWGGRAEAFF. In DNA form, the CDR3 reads TGTGCCAGCAGCCCTACGTGGGGGGGGCGAGCTGAAGCTTTCTTT.

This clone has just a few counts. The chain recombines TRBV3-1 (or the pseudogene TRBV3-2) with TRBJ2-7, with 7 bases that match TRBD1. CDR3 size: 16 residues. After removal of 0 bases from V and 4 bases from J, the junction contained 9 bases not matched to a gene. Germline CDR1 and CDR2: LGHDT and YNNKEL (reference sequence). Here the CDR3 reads CASSQDWAGGQYEQYF. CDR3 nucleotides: TGTGCCAGCAGCCAAGATTGGGCAGGGGGTCAGTACGAGCAGTACTTC.

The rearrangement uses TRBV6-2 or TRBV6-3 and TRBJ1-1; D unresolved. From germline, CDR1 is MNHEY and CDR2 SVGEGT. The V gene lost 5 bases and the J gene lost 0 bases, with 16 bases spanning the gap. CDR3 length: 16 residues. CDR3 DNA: TGTGCCAGCAGTCCAACTAGACCGTCTCTGAACACTGAAGCTTTCTTT. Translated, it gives CASSPTRPSLNTEAFF.

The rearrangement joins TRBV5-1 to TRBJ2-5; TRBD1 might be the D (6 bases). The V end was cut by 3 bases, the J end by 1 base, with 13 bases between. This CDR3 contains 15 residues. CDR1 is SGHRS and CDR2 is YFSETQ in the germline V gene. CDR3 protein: CASSSSTGPQETQYF. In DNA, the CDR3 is TGCGCCAGCAGCTCGTCAACAGGGCCCCAAGAGACCCAGTACTTC.

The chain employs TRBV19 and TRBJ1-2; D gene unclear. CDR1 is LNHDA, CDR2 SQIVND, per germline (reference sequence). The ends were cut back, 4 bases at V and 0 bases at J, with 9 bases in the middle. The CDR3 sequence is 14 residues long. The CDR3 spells CASSTAGSNYGYTF. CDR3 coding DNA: TGTGCCAGTAGTACTGCCGGGTCTAACTATGGCTACACCTTC.

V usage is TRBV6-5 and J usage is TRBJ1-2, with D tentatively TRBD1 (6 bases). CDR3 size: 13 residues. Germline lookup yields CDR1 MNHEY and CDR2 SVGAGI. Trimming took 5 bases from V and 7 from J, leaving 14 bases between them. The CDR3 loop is CASSPPGGFGYTF. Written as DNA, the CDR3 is TGTGCCAGCAGTCCGCCGGGGGGCTTTGGCTACACCTTC.

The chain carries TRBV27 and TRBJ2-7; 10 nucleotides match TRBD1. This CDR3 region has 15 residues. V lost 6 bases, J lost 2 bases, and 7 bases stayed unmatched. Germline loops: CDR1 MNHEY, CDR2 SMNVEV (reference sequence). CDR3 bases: TGTGCCAGCAGCCTCCGGGACAGGGGCGCCTACGAGCAGTACTTC. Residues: CASSLRDRGAYEQYF.